This entry describes one T cell receptor beta chain. The specificity of this receptor is unknown. No base quality information exists; no much larger clone differs at one position. The cohort was made up of about 670 healthy bone marrow donors. Cohort members were all nominally healthy when sampled, although unrecorded immune exposures were likely present. The donor was CMV seropositive and belonged to the group of about 290 seropositive cohort members. Every donor gave a peripheral blood sample, and the peripheral blood mononuclear cells from that sample were used for TCR beta sequencing. The Qiagen DNeasy Blood Extraction Kit was used to extract genomic DNA from the blood cell samples. Library preparation used the immunoSEQ multiplex PCR assay. For the multiplex PCR, a mixture combining 60 forward primers for TCR Vbeta segments and 13 reverse primers for TCR Jbeta segments was used. The CDR3 region of rearranged TCR beta genes was amplified from genomic DNA with a multiplex PCR assay. On the Illumina HiSeq System, the amplified TCR beta libraries were sequenced as 87-base-pair reads. As for the authors' bioinformatics: A later analysis tallied 75 million to 85 million unique TCR beta chains across the 640 or so repertoires, and approximately 12 million of those chains were shared by two or more donors. To remove PCR and sequencing errors, raw reads were error-corrected and collapsed into unique sequences using a nearest-neighbor algorithm that merged closely related sequences. To assign V, D and J gene segments, CDR3 sequences were aligned to IMGT reference sequences. Each retained sequence needed at least a six-nucleotide match to both a V gene segment and a J gene segment. Rearrangements were called productive when the CDR3 lacked stop codons and stayed in frame with V and J; all others were non-productive. CDR3 was defined according to IMGT convention as the region running from the second conserved V-encoded cysteine to the conserved J-encoded phenylalanine. The earlier analysis of about 530 of the donors excluded any sequence lacking an unambiguous match to a single V gene segment. An earlier analysis of a few hundred of the donors classified V segments as functional when productive rearrangements were above 56.7% and as segregating when the standard deviation between donors was above 5%. To diagnose cytomegalovirus status from the catalog of TCR beta chain sequences, a statistical classification framework was built. A later analysis assigned V and J genes by comparing TCR nucleotide sequences with IMGT/GENE-DB human TR gene sequences. Using the TCRdist pipeline, a later analysis assigned CDR3 sequences along with most-parsimonious VDJ recombination scenarios. In a later analysis, each TCR beta chain was defined by its CDR3 amino acid sequence together with its V-gene family, and reads without a unique V-gene family were excluded. To address suspected cross-contamination and a sequencing artifact, a later analysis removed over 500 highly shared, low-generation-probability nucleotide sequences. A later analysis calculated a clonal expansion index for each public chain from normalized within-repertoire ranks of inferred template counts. In a later analysis, generation probabilities were computed using a VDJ recombination model fitted to out-of-frame rearrangements, and the results were checked against IGoR. In a later analysis, TCR-TCR, TCR-HLA and TCR-CMV co-occurrence was scored with hypergeometric tests, and a repertoire-size bias correction was applied to TCR pairs. To estimate false discovery rates, a later analysis permuted the HLA or CMV assignments 20 times. In a later analysis, co-occurring TCRs were grouped with DBSCAN, and TCRdist sequence similarity was added when clustering was performed within HLA-allele-positive subsets. For co-occurrence clustering, repertoires with fewer than 30,000 or more than 120,000 public chains were excluded, along with four or five repertoires with anomalous nucleotide sharing. The table was pulled from immuneACCESS by TCRdb, which kept in-frame rearrangements only. Such tables lose some clones; where checked, under half of the loss comes from unresolved V genes, and the rest has no known cause. The DNA gave D and trimming, while V, J and clone size come from that table. The sample table lists about 160,000 clones, roughly 81% of them with a count of one. About 2% of the sample belongs to the ten largest clones.

The germline V gene encodes CDR1 SGHDT and CDR2 YYEEEE. Including cysteine and phenylalanine, the CDR3 has 13 amino acids. The sequence is cut down to CDR3 DNA, 39 bases in frame from base 1. Relative to germline, V is 4 bases shorter and J is 9 bases shorter, with 17 bases between their ends. This record belongs to a study of cytomegalovirus exposure and HLA in healthy donors (dated by TCRdb to 2016 to 2017). For context, the study as a whole: According to an earlier analysis of a few hundred of the donors, about 179 million T cells yielded approximately 120 million unique TCR beta sequences and roughly 280 Gb of sequence data. An early release covering 500 to 750 HLA-typed donors comprised about 300 gigabases of sequencing data and around 86 million unique TCR sequences. Among the roughly 400 genotyped donors, 81% belonged to the genetic ancestry cluster associated with self-reported Caucasian donors. The study was designed to test whether signatures of past pathogen exposure could be identified by cataloging public T cell receptors. Using immunosequencing, the study profiled T cell repertoires from 666 subjects and related those repertoires to cytomegalovirus serostatus. A separate validation cohort of more than 100 different subjects was used in addition to the roughly 670-subject first cohort. To predict cytomegalovirus infection status, the study combined high-throughput TCR immunosequencing, statistical association of individual TCRs with disease status, and machine learning. A later analysis re-examined previously published TCR beta repertoires from roughly 720 donors and added high-resolution HLA genotyping to investigate patterns of TCR occurrence. Rather than using new phenotypic data, the later analysis identified candidate immune exposures from TCR beta sequences and from how often those sequences occurred across donors. An earlier analysis of around 540 of the donors applied high-throughput TCR beta sequencing to assess whether each TCR beta V gene segment acted as functional or pseudogenic. Donor age, sex, ethnicity and CMV serostatus were compiled together with the repertoire data. A later genetic analysis used genome-wide SNP genotypes for about three fifths of the 666 donors, treating that subset as a discovery cohort. Every discovery cohort repertoire had been produced on one sequencing platform. HLA typing covered class I and class II loci at four-digit resolution. Typing coverage differed by locus: A, B, C, DRB1 and DQB1 were typed in about 620-640 donors, DQA1 in 500 to 550, DPA1 in over 600, and DPB1 in 400 to 490. About five DR-DQ haplotypes were treated as single units for association and clustering because of strong linkage in the cohort. Across some 400 genotyped donors of the cohort, an average of about 250,000 unique TCR beta nucleotide sequences per donor were sequenced, and 15% to 20% of those sequences were non-productive.

The paper's findings and limits, for the study overall: A later analysis associated about 18,000 TCR beta sequences with specific HLA alleles at a false discovery rate of 0.05. A later analysis found that most CMV-associated TCR beta chains appeared HLA-restricted, with HLA associations seemingly driven largely by CMV exposure. Three of the identified cytomegalovirus-associated TCR beta chains were confirmed in vitro to be specific for cytomegalovirus antigens. An association between a missense DCLRE1C variant and V-gene and J-gene trimming of TCR beta chains was found in a later genetic analysis and replicated in an independent cohort. Some IMGT-functional V segments, including TRBV6-2 and TRBV6-3, could not be told apart with the 87-base-pair reads, so those segments were excluded. An earlier analysis of some 560 of the donors showed that most TCR beta V segments appeared in productive rearrangements either about 90% or about 30% of the time, which broadly matched IMGT annotations. The authors suggested that the approach could potentially be extended to other disease states and immunological phenotypes. Strong co-occurrence of HLA alleles, especially DR and DQ, made assigning TCR associations to individual alleles difficult. Because counts were too low, seventeen rarely observed V segments, including chromosome 9 orphons, were left out of the earlier analysis of approximately 500 of the donors. According to a later genetic analysis, donors in an Asian-associated ancestry cluster had fewer N-insertions in productive TCRs than the roughly 670-donor mean. A further reported finding was that TCR beta sequences accurately predicted the HLA-A and HLA-B alleles for most subjects in the first cohort. The only immune exposure information available for the cohort was CMV serostatus. The cohort was sequenced for TCR beta chains only, and without alpha or paired-chain data the features that could be detected were limited. Across donors, most TCR sequences were observed very rarely, whereas some public TCRs were present in many individuals. A later analysis found that HLA-associated TCR beta chains were more clonally expanded and had lower generation probabilities than equally common non-associated chains. Roughly uniform sequencing depth across donors was assumed in presence/absence analyses, although this assumption may not hold. Because HLA typing was missing for some donors at each locus, association tests included only the typed subset. Correlated functional status among segregating V segments might be attributable to linkage disequilibrium, but an unknown experimental factor could not be ruled out. In a later analysis, TCR association rates were found to vary across HLA loci, with the most associated TCRs seen for DRB1 alleles and the fewest for HLA-C alleles. A total of fewer than 200 TCR beta chains were listed by the study as associated with cytomegalovirus. The sequencing pipeline was judged likely to have produced a cluster of highly shared sequence variants as a technical artifact. According to a later analysis, parvovirus B19, influenza, CMV and Epstein-Barr virus appeared linked to several top co-occurrence clusters. The classifier was reported to diagnose cytomegalovirus status with high specificity and sensitivity in both the original and validation cohorts.

The source is a young man in good health and CMV-seropositive. Sequencing was performed on PBMCs. This receptor chain uses TRBV5-6 and TRBJ2-7; a weak D assignment points to TRBD2 (7 bases agree). The DNA sequence is TGTGCCAGCAGCCCCGGACCAGGGGAGGGGCAGTACTTC. Its translation reads: CASSPGPGEGQYF.